This T cell receptor (beta chain) was identified in a study of control samples from healthy donors and cancer patients. The CDR3 loop spans 13 amino acids. Deletions cut 6 bases from V and 0 bases from J, with 8 bases between. The repertoire was sequenced with immunoSEQ multiplex PCR; TCRdb's copy has only in-frame clones and lacks some. Of about 160,000 clones in the sample, about 94% were seen once. This TCR was sampled from a woman aged 40 to 50 in good health. What was sequenced was blood. This chain uses TRBV12-3 or TRBV12-4 with TRBJ1-2, with D unresolved. In DNA form, the CDR3 reads TGTGCCAGCAGCTTAACTCCTAACTATGGCTACACCTTC. It specifies CASSLTPNYGYTF.